The clone carrying this T cell receptor beta chain showed up just once. Its antigen is unknown. The sample comes from a study of T cell responses to AZD1222 COVID-19 vaccine. After removal of 0 bases from V and 7 bases from J, the junction contained 5 bases not matched to a gene. Per the germline V gene, CDR1 is LNHNV and CDR2 is YYDKDF (reference sequence). This CDR3 spans 15 amino acids. Whole-study findings and limits: Among spike-specific TCRs, nearly half reportedly target unmutated variant regions.

Sequencing used immunoSEQ multiplex PCR; TCRdb keeps in-frame clones, though not all of them. The sample yields about 120,000 clones, 70% to 90% seen once. This specimen consisted of peripheral blood, obtained on day 0 of AZD1222 vaccination. V and J are TRBV15 and TRBJ1-5, with 8 bases identical to TRBD1. The origin of this receptor is an adult in good health. The CDR3 spells CATSRDRGPGQPQHF. CDR3 sequence (DNA): TGTGCCACCAGCAGAGACAGGGGGCCCGGACAGCCCCAGCATTTT.